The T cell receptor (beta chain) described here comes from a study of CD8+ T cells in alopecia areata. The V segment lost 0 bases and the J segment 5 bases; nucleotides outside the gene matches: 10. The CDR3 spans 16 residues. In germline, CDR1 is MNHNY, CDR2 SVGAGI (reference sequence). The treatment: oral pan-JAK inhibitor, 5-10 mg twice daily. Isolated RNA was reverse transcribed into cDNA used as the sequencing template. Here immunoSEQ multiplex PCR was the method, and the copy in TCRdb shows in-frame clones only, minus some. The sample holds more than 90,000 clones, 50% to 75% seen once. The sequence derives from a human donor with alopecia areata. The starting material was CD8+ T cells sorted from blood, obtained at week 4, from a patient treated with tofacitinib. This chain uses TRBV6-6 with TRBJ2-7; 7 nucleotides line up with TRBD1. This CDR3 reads CASSYSIGGAKDEQYF. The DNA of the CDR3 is TGTGCCAGCAGTTACTCGATAGGGGGCGCGAAGGACGAGCAGTACTTC.